The 22 T cell receptor beta chains below all came from one sample that was sequenced in a study of blood T cells in healthy people across ages. Sample-barcoded 5' priming and a J-beta primer mix drove a second PCR of roughly 7 to 11 cycles. TCRdb re-analysed the 5' RACE reads in MiXCR, keeping a single row per CDR3 protein. The sample includes 700,000 to 950,000 distinct CDR3 sequences, roughly 64% of them seen just once. The sample consisted of blood. These receptors were collected from a young man in good health.

This clonotype was counted at least ten times. The V and J genes are TRBV7-2 and TRBJ2-7, with 8 positions matching TRBD1. The germline V gene encodes CDR1 SGHTA and CDR2 FQGNSA. V trimming: 4 bases; J trimming: 2 bases; junction bases outside the gene matches: 10. The CDR3 is 16 amino acids. Here the CDR3 reads CASSYTGTGGAYEQYF. DNA of the CDR3: TGTGCCAGCAGCTACACCGGGACAGGTGGGGCCTACGAGCAGTACTTC.

This clonotype has just a few counts. J is TRBJ2-7 and V is TRBV10-3; 13 bases map to TRBD2. V shed 5 bases, J shed 3 bases, and the junction held 4 bases outside the gene matches. Germline V CDR1 and CDR2: ENHRY, SYGVKD. The CDR3 is 15 residues long. CDR3 sequence (DNA): TGTGCCATCAGTAGACTAGCGGGAGGCCACTACGAGCAGTACTTC. It is translated as CAISRLAGGHYEQYF.

The V gene is TRBV12-3 or TRBV12-4, the J gene TRBJ2-3; D is undetermined. This CDR3 has 12 residues. V shed 5 bases and J shed 4 bases, with 7 bases lying between them. DNA of the CDR3: TGTGCCAGCAGTGTCCAGTCAGATACGCAGTATTTT. Its protein product is CASSVQSDTQYF.

This chain uses TRBV24-1 with TRBJ2-1; 9 nucleotides match TRBD2. Trimming took 3 bases from V and 5 from J; bases not matched to a gene: 7. The CDR3 has 16 amino acids. Germline CDR1 KGHDR, CDR2 SFDVKD. The CDR3: CATSDGEASGNNEQFF. CDR3 sequence (DNA): TGTGCCACCAGTGATGGGGAAGCTAGCGGGAACAATGAGCAGTTCTTC.

This clonotype has only a few counts. V and J are TRBV4-1 and TRBJ2-7; 11 bases map to TRBD2. The CDR3 is 18 residues long. J was trimmed by 0 bases and V by 3 bases; bases with no gene match: 10. Per germline, CDR1 MGHRA and CDR2 YSYEKL. In DNA form, the CDR3 reads TGCGCCAGCAGCCATCGTTCCGGGACTAGCGGTATCTCCTACGAGCAGTACTTC. It translates to CASSHRSGTSGISYEQYF.

The V call is TRBV20-1, the J call TRBJ2-5, with 10 bases identical to TRBD1. The DNA end is more similar to TRBJ2-7, so the J call may be wrong. Germline V lookup: CDR1 DFQATT, CDR2 SNEGSKA (reference sequence). This CDR3 is built from 16 residues. This chain's CDR3 is CSATSMAGTGVHEQYF. CDR3 bases: TGCAGTGCAACCAGTATGGCCGGGACAGGGGTCCACGAGCAGTACTTC.

The chain uses TRBV20-1 and TRBJ1-4; TRBD1 agrees at 10 bases. CDR1 and CDR2 (germline): DFQATT, SNEGSKA (reference sequence). The CDR3 contains 14 residues. J lost 7 bases, V lost 0 bases, and 2 bases had no gene match. CDR3 DNA: TGCAGTGCTAGAGAGGACAGGGGGGCTGAAAAACTGTTTTTT. It translates to CSAREDRGAEKLFF.

This chain joins TRBV20-1 and TRBJ2-1, with 11 nucleotides matching TRBD2. Trimming at V came to 3 bases and at J to 0 bases, leaving 7 bases not matched to a gene. CDR1 is DFQATT and CDR2 is SNEGSKA in the germline V gene (reference sequence). CDR3 length: 17 residues. The CDR3: CSASLPSGGRSYNEQFF. In DNA, the CDR3 is TGCAGTGCTAGTCTCCCTAGCGGGGGGCGCTCCTACAATGAGCAGTTCTTC.

The rearrangement joins TRBV27 to TRBJ1-1; maybe TRBD1 (5 bases). The V gene's germline CDR1 is MNHEY and CDR2 SMNVEV (reference sequence). V was shortened by 2 bases and J by 2 bases, with 18 bases between the two germline ends. The CDR3 is 17 residues long. CDR3 loop: CASSLIASGRLNTEAFF. The CDR3, as DNA: TGTGCCAGCAGTTTAATCGCGTCGGGACGGTTAAACACTGAAGCTTTCTTT.

This clonotype has more than one count but fewer than ten. The chain recombines TRBV20-1 with TRBJ1-2; D is unclear. CDR3 length equals 12 residues. Germline assignment: CDR1 DFQATT and CDR2 SNEGSKA (reference sequence). Trimming left V 3 bases short and J 4 bases short, with 9 bases between. The chain's CDR3 is CSASGPGYGYTF. In nucleotides, the CDR3 is TGCAGTGCTAGCGGTCCGGGCTATGGCTACACCTTC.

The V and J genes are TRBV12-3 or TRBV12-4 and TRBJ2-7, with D possibly being TRBD1 or TRBD2 (5 bases each). The CDR3 totals 15 residues. V was cut by 4 bases and J by 7 bases, with 20 bases left in between. Written as DNA, the CDR3 is TGTGCCAGCAGTTCACCGGGGACCAGACCTCGGGAGCAGTACTTC. Residues: CASSSPGTRPREQYF.

The J gene is TRBJ2-7, the V gene TRBV2, with a weak D call TRBD2 (6 bases). Trimming shortened V by 6 bases and J by 2 bases, and 17 bases separated the two germline ends. Germline CDR1 and CDR2: SNHLY and FYNNEI. This CDR3 contains 15 residues. CDR3: CASRPDGLFPYEQYF. The CDR3 DNA sequence: TGTGCCAGCAGGCCCGACGGACTATTCCCCTACGAGCAGTACTTC.

The chain joins TRBV20-1 to TRBJ2-1; D unresolved. With 3 bases removed from V and 7 bases from J, the gap between germline ends came to 7 bases. This CDR3 contains 11 residues. The V gene's germline CDR1 is DFQATT and CDR2 SNEGSKA (reference sequence). CDR3 in DNA: TGCAGTGCTAGGAGGCGGAATGAGCAGTTCTTC. It is translated as CSARRRNEQFF.

This chain links TRBV2 with TRBJ2-7, with D unresolved. Germline V gives CDR1 SNHLY, CDR2 FYNNEI. The CDR3 runs 11 residues. V was trimmed by 3 bases and J by 2 bases, leaving 2 bases between them. CDR3 sequence reads: CASSETYEQYF. CDR3 bases: TGTGCCAGCAGTGAGACCTACGAGCAGTACTTC. The variable domain in full, completed from reference TRBV2 and TRBJ2-7, reads EPEVTQTPSHQVTQMGQEVILRCVPISNHLYFYWYRQILGQKVEFLVSFYNNEISEKSEIFDDQFSVERPDGSNFTLKIRSTKLEDSAMYFCASSETYEQYFGPGTRLTVT.

The chain uses TRBV5-1 and TRBJ2-4; possibly TRBD1 for D (5 bases). The last part of the DNA fits TRBJ2-7 better; the J call may be wrong. CDR3 length: 14 residues. Germline CDR1 SGHRS, CDR2 YFSETQ. The CDR3: CARTASLQSYEQYF. Written as DNA, the CDR3 is TGCGCCAGGACAGCTTCTCTCCAGAGCTACGAGCAGTACTTC.

The chain is built from TRBV2 and TRBJ2-4; 7 bases match TRBD1. The closer fit of TRBJ2-7 to the DNA end suggests the J call may be wrong. The CDR3 runs 15 residues. Germline V CDR1 and CDR2: SNHLY, FYNNEI. CDR3 DNA sequence: TGTGCCAGCAGTGATGGGCAGGGGGTCAGGAACGAGCAGTACTTC. Amino acid sequence: CASSDGQGVRNEQYF.

This clonotype was counted only a few times. The gene calls are TRBV7-2 and TRBJ2-7, with 10 positions matching TRBD1. After removal of 2 bases from V and 1 base from J, the junction contained 5 bases not matched to a gene. From germline, CDR1 is SGHTA and CDR2 FQGNSA. This CDR3 spans 16 amino acids. Written as DNA, the CDR3 is TGTGCCAGCAGCTTACATGGGACAGGGGTTTCCTACGAGCAGTACTTC. It translates to CASSLHGTGVSYEQYF.

Only a few counts were recorded for this clonotype. The J gene is TRBJ1-2, the V gene TRBV12-3 or TRBV12-4; the D is unclear. CDR3 size: 13 residues. V was cut by 6 bases and J by 4 bases, with 12 bases left in between. CDR3 sequence reads: CASSARAGYGYTF. CDR3 in DNA: TGTGCCAGCAGCGCTAGGGCAGGCTATGGCTACACCTTC.

The J gene is TRBJ1-4, the V gene TRBV5-1, with D possibly being TRBD1 (5 bases). The CDR3 covers 13 residues. V lost 3 bases and J lost 7, with 10 bases in between. The germline V gene has CDR1 SGHRS and CDR2 YFSETQ. In DNA form, the CDR3 reads TGCGCCAGCAGCTGGGGCCAGGGTGAAAAACTGTTTTTT. It is translated as CASSWGQGEKLFF.

CDR3 loop: CASKGVDTEAFF. CDR3 sequence (DNA): TGCGCCAGCAAGGGGGTAGACACTGAAGCTTTCTTT. The J gene is TRBJ1-1, the V gene TRBV5-1; TRBD1 might be the D (6 bases). Trimming took 6 bases from V and 3 from J, leaving 9 bases between them. Germline V lookup: CDR1 SGHRS, CDR2 YFSETQ. The CDR3 is 12 amino acids.

A word on this clonotype: The junction and the germline gene differ at one end; a read error may be behind it. The chain couples TRBV5-1 to TRBJ2-1, with D possibly TRBD2 on 6 matching bases. CDR1 and CDR2 (germline): SGHRS, YFSETQ. The CDR3 loop spans 14 amino acids. CDR3 DNA: TGCGCCAGCAGCGTGGGACTTACCTACACTGAGCAGTTCTTC. Translated: CASSVGLTYTEQFF. Drawing the rest from reference TRBV5-1 and TRBJ2-1, the complete variable domain is KAGVTQTPRYLIKTRGQQVTLSCSPISGHRSVSWYQQTPGQGLQFLFEYFSETQRNKGNFPGRFSGRQFSNSRSEMNVSTLELGDSALYLCASSVGLTYTEQFFGPGTRLTVL.

The chain combines TRBV20-1 with TRBJ2-1, with D unresolved. CDR3 size: 15 residues. Deletions cut 3 bases from V and 9 bases from J, with 21 bases between. Germline V lookup: CDR1 DFQATT, CDR2 SNEGSKA (reference sequence). In DNA, the CDR3 is TGCAGTGCTAGGGGCGTGGGTGGGAAAGAGGCTGAGCAGTTCTTC. Translation: CSARGVGGKEAEQFF.